The clone carrying this T cell receptor (beta chain) appeared many times. Its antigen is still unknown. It was from 2 million PBMCs stored at -80 C that the unsorted libraries were obtained. This entry belongs to a study of neurological immune-mediated disorders. General study findings and limits: In HTLV-1-associated myelopathy, TCR clonal expansion was greatest, and in multiple sclerosis it was least, below healthy controls. Neither clinical nor MRI features showed any association with the multiple sclerosis repertoire cluster, and the authors stated that larger cohorts are needed.

cDNA synthesis was performed by 5'RACE with 10-nucleotide random UMIs. A single record per CDR3 protein comes from TCRdb applying MiXCR to the 5' RACE reads. The sample lists 95,000 to 150,000 distinct CDR3 sequences, about 3.4% occurring once. The germline V and J ends were trimmed by 0 bases and 4 bases, with 7 bases remaining between them. The CDR3 runs to 13 residues. Germline V lookup: CDR1 SGHTA, CDR2 FQGNSA. This TCR was sampled from a woman in her thirties with multiple sclerosis. The sample taken for sequencing was PBMCs. V gene TRBV7-2 combines with J gene TRBJ2-7; D gene uncertain. DNA for the CDR3: TGTGCCAGCAGCTTAGCCAGAGAATACGAGCAGTACTTC. The encoded protein is CASSLAREYEQYF.